Each of the 9 T cell receptor beta chains below was sequenced from the same sample in a study of T cell changes during pregnancy in multiple sclerosis. The method was immunoSEQ multiplex PCR; TCRdb's version includes in-frame clones alone and lacks a portion of them. The sample includes about 77,000 clones, about 93% seen only once; the top ten take around 2.6%. The sequencing here drew on peripheral blood, taken after pregnancy. All receptors derive from a female donor in good health, enrolled as a control in a pregnancy study.

The CDR3 protein is CAWSRGSPGANVLTF. The CDR3 DNA sequence: TGTGCCTGGAGTCGGGGGTCACCTGGGGCCAACGTCCTGACTTTC. The chain couples TRBV30 to TRBJ2-6, with TRBD2 as a possible D gene (6 bases). CDR3 size: 15 residues. With 2 bases removed from V and 2 bases from J, the gap between germline ends came to 10 bases. The germline gives CDR1 GTSNPN, CDR2 SVGIG (reference sequence).

This rearrangement joins TRBV7-2 to TRBJ2-7, with 13 bases fitting TRBD2. The germline V gene has CDR1 SGHTA and CDR2 FQGNSA. After removal of 5 bases from V and 7 bases from J, the junction contained 11 bases not matched to a gene. CDR3 size: 16 residues. The CDR3 coding sequence is TGTGCCAGCAGCCTGGAGGGGACTAGCGGGGTGATAGAGCAGTACTTC. It codes for CASSLEGTSGVIEQYF. Full variable domain (remainder filled in from reference TRBV7-2 and TRBJ2-7): GAGVSQSPSNKVTEKGKDVELRCDPISGHTALYWYRQSLGQGLEFLIYFQGNSAPDKSGLPSDRFSAERTGGSVSTLTIQRTQQEDSAVYLCASSLEGTSGVIEQYFGPGTRLTVT.

V is TRBV6-5 and J is TRBJ1-2; D not certain. Germline CDR1 MNHEY, CDR2 SVGAGI. The CDR3 consists of 15 residues. Trimming took off 0 bases at V and 2 bases at J, with 10 bases between the two ends. The CDR3 is CASSYSLRGNYGYTF. For the CDR3, the DNA is TGTGCCAGCAGTTACTCACTCCGGGGAAACTATGGCTACACCTTC.

This chain connects TRBV5-1 to TRBJ2-7; TRBD2 aligns across 16 bases. This CDR3 is 17 amino acids long. Germline V gene sequence: CDR1 SGHRS, CDR2 YFSETQ. V trimming: 3 bases; J trimming: 1 base; junction bases outside the gene matches: 4. This CDR3 is CASSSGLAGGWSYEQYF. The CDR3 DNA is TGCGCCAGCAGCTCGGGACTAGCGGGAGGGTGGTCCTACGAGCAGTACTTC.

The genes are TRBV18 and TRBJ2-1; 8 bases map to TRBD2. CDR3 length equals 15 residues. Germline V gene lookup returns CDR1 KGHSH and CDR2 LQKENI. The V and J ends lost 2 bases and 3 bases, in that order; junction bases with no gene match: 3. The CDR3 sequence is CASSPSAGVYNEQFF. CDR3 coding DNA: TGTGCCAGCTCACCATCAGCGGGAGTCTACAATGAGCAGTTCTTC.

The genes are TRBV6-1 and TRBJ1-4, with D maybe TRBD1 (5 bases). Germline CDR1 reads MNHNS; CDR2 reads SASEGT. The CDR3 spans 14 residues. Trimming removed 2 bases at V and 8 bases at J, with 12 bases between. The CDR3 loop is CASSERGGWEKLFF. The CDR3 nucleotides are TGTGCCAGCAGTGAAAGGGGAGGGTGGGAAAAACTGTTTTTT.

This clone was seen a few times. The gene calls are TRBV15 and TRBJ1-2, with 7 bases lining up with TRBD1. The J segment lost 7 bases and the V segment lost 7 bases, leaving 9 bases of the junction unmatched. This CDR3 is built from 13 residues. The germline gives CDR1 LNHNV, CDR2 YYDKDF (reference sequence). As DNA, the CDR3 is TGTGCCACCACCATACAGGGGTCGGGTGGCTACACCTTC. Its translation is CATTIQGSGGYTF.

This sequence joins TRBV5-1 and TRBJ2-5; 9 bases agree with TRBD2. Germline CDR1 SGHRS, CDR2 YFSETQ. V lost 7 bases to trimming and J lost 7 bases; unmatched junction nucleotides: 11. This CDR3 has 14 residues. CDR3 region: CASGRGGVEATQYF. Here the CDR3 DNA reads TGCGCCAGCGGGCGGGGGGGCGTAGAGGCGACCCAGTACTTC.

The chain employs TRBV5-1 and TRBJ2-5; TRBD1 matches 11 bases. The germline CDR1 and CDR2 sequences are SGHRS and YFSETQ. The CDR3 extends over 16 amino acids. The J segment lost 2 bases and the V segment lost 0 bases, leaving 3 bases of the junction unmatched. The CDR3 loop is CASSLGGTGGQETQYF. In DNA, the CDR3 is TGCGCCAGCAGCTTGGGGGGGACAGGGGGACAAGAGACCCAGTACTTC.